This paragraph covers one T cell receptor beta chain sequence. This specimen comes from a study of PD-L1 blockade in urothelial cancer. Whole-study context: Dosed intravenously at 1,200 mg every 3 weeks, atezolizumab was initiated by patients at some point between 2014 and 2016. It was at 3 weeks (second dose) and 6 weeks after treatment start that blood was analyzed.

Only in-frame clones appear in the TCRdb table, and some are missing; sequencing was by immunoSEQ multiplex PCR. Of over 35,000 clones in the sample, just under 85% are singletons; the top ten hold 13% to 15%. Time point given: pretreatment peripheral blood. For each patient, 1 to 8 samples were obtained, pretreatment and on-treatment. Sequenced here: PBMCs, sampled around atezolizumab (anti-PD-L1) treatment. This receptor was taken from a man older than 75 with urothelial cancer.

CDR3 protein: CASSPTAGSTDTQYF. The CDR3 DNA reads TGTGCCAGCTCACCCACAGCGGGTAGCACAGATACGCAGTATTTT. The chain uses TRBV18 and TRBJ2-3; TRBD2 is a possible D gene (6 bases). The CDR3 sequence is 15 residues long. V lost 3 bases and J 0 bases, leaving 10 bases between the germline ends. The germline gives CDR1 KGHSH, CDR2 LQKENI.